Presented here are 27 T cell receptor beta chains from one specimen sequenced in a study of shared clonotypes between healthy human individuals. Only in-frame clones appear in the TCRdb table, and some are missing; sequencing was by immunoSEQ multiplex PCR. The table lists more than 550,000 clones, 90% of them singletons, with less than 40% in the top ten. Sequencing was done on a sample of memory CD8+ T cells from PBMCs. Subset here: CD45RO+ cells pooled with CCR7-negative TemRA cells. The origin of the receptors is a young man in good health. Some clones in this sample may be carry-over from other donors' samples.

The chain joins TRBV7-9 to TRBJ1-1, with D uncertain. The V gene's germline CDR1 is SEHNR and CDR2 FQNEAQ (reference sequence). The V end was cut by 5 bases, the J end by 0 bases, with 10 bases between. This CDR3 is built from 14 residues. The CDR3 protein is CASSLGRVNTEAFF. CDR3 bases: TGTGCCAGCAGCCTTGGACGGGTGAACACTGAAGCTTTCTTT. The variable domain in full, completed from reference TRBV7-9 and TRBJ1-1, reads DTGVSQNPRHKITKRGQNVTFRCDPISEHNRLYWYRQTLGQGPEFLTYFQNEAQLEKSRLLSDRFSAERPKGSFSTLEIQRTEQGDSAMYLCASSLGRVNTEAFFGQGTRLTVV.

This rearrangement joins TRBV7-9 to TRBJ2-3; D is unresolved. V gave up 2 bases and J gave up 2 bases, with 14 bases separating them. CDR3 length: 16 amino acids. From germline, CDR1 is SEHNR and CDR2 FQNEAQ (reference sequence). CDR3 loop: CASSLSQETPTDTQYF. CDR3 DNA: TGTGCCAGCAGCTTAAGTCAGGAGACACCCACAGATACGCAGTATTTT.

In this sample, this clone turned up once. The rearrangement joins TRBV13 to TRBJ2-1, with 12 bases aligning to TRBD2. Trimming cost V 4 bases and J 6 bases; bases outside gene matches: 4. Germline V CDR1 and CDR2: PRHDT, FYEKMQ (reference sequence). The CDR3 sequence is 15 residues long. The CDR3 nucleotides read TGTGCCAGCAGCTACCCGACTAGCGGGAGCAATGAGCAGTTCTTC. Encoded protein: CASSYPTSGSNEQFF.

The chain uses TRBV5-6 and TRBJ1-1; D is unclear. V lost 1 base and J lost 1, with 5 bases in between. The CDR3 runs to 13 residues. Per germline, CDR1 SGHDT and CDR2 YYEEEE. In nucleotides, the CDR3 is TGTGCCAGCAGCTTGTTGGCGAACACTGAAGCTTTCTTT. It translates to CASSLLANTEAFF.

The chain couples TRBV7-9 to TRBJ2-2; tentative D call: TRBD2 (5 bases). This CDR3 region has 13 residues. The germline V gene has CDR1 SEHNR and CDR2 FQNEAQ (reference sequence). The V end was cut by 4 bases, the J end by 6 bases, with 9 bases between. The CDR3 here is CASSYGAAGELFF. CDR3 in DNA: TGTGCCAGCAGCTATGGAGCGGCCGGGGAGCTGTTTTTT.

V gene TRBV10-3 combines with J gene TRBJ2-2, with 8 bases fitting TRBD2. The junction had 3 bases not matched to a gene; V was cut back by 2 bases and J by 4 bases. This CDR3 is 15 amino acids long. The germline V gene encodes CDR1 ENHRY and CDR2 SYGVKD. The CDR3 DNA reads as TGTGCCATCAGTGAGCCGGGGGGGAGCACCGGGGAGCTGTTTTTT. It encodes CAISEPGGSTGELFF.

The chain combines TRBV10-1 with TRBJ2-7; 13 bases match TRBD2. V was pared by 6 bases and J by 5 bases, with 4 bases of the junction left unmatched. The CDR3 consists of 14 residues. Germline V gene data show CDR1 as WNHNN and CDR2 as SYGVQD (reference sequence). The DNA for the CDR3 is TGCGCCAGCAGCCGACTAGCGGGAGGCCACGAGCAGTACTTC. This translates into CASSRLAGGHEQYF.

This clone was picked up a small number of times. The chain recombines TRBV13 with TRBJ2-5; TRBD2 matches at 11 bases. CDR3 length equals 16 residues. V lost 5 bases, J lost 3 bases, and 8 bases stayed unmatched. Germline CDR1 reads PRHDT; CDR2 reads FYEKMQ (reference sequence). CDR3 nucleotide sequence: TGTGCCAGCAGCAGTACTAGCGGGAGCTACGAAGAGACCCAGTACTTC. It specifies CASSSTSGSYEETQYF. The whole variable domain, filled in from reference TRBV13 and TRBJ2-5, reads AAGVIQSPRHLIKEKRETATLKCYPIPRHDTVYWYQQGPGQDPQFLISFYEKMQSDKGSIPDRFSAQQFSDYHSELNMSSLELGDSALYFCASSSTSGSYEETQYFGPGTRLLVL.

The rearrangement joins TRBV15 to TRBJ2-7; perhaps TRBD1 as D (5 bases). This CDR3 is built from 19 residues. V lost 5 bases and J 9 bases, leaving 35 bases between the germline ends. CDR1 is LNHNV, CDR2 YYDKDF, per germline (reference sequence). DNA of the CDR3: TGTGCCACCAGCGGCCCCCAGGCTGGTTCGGCCAGGGATGAAACCGGGCAGTACTTC. Translation: CATSGPQAGSARDETGQYF.

The chain is built from TRBV28 and TRBJ2-1; 7 nucleotides line up with TRBD2. With V trimmed by 5 bases and J by 2 bases, 6 bases remained unmatched. CDR1 is MDHEN, CDR2 SYDVKM, per germline. This CDR3 has 15 amino acids. For the CDR3, the DNA is TGTGCCAGCAGTCCCGGGACTACCACCTACAATGAGCAGTTCTTC. This sequence encodes CASSPGTTTYNEQFF.

V is TRBV27 and J is TRBJ2-2; 9 positions agree with TRBD2. Trimming cost V 1 base and J 7 bases; bases outside gene matches: 13. The germline V gene encodes CDR1 MNHEY and CDR2 SMNVEV (reference sequence). The CDR3 length is 18 residues. The CDR3: CASSLLSGWTSAGGELFF. In nucleotides, the CDR3 is TGTGCCAGCAGTTTATTATCGGGGTGGACTAGCGCAGGCGGGGAGCTGTTTTTT.

J is TRBJ1-1 and V is TRBV29-1; no firm D call. Germline V CDR1 and CDR2: SQVTM, ANQGSEA. This CDR3 region has 13 residues. The V end was cut by 2 bases, the J end by 2 bases, with 9 bases between. The CDR3 nucleotides read TGCAGCGTTGAAAGGACGGCAAACACTGAAGCTTTCTTT. It translates to CSVERTANTEAFF.

This sequence joins TRBV4-2 and TRBJ2-2; no clear D. V gave up 0 bases and J gave up 1 base, with 6 bases separating them. Per germline, CDR1 LGHNA and CDR2 YNFKEQ. This CDR3 has 15 residues. The CDR3 region has the DNA TGTGCCAGCAGCCAAGAGCGGATGAACACCGGGGAGCTGTTTTTT. This encodes CASSQERMNTGELFF.

In DNA, the CDR3 is TGTGCCAGTAGTATAGACCGGGCGCGGATCGCGGCTGAAGCTTTCTTT. Translating it yields CASSIDRARIAAEAFF. The J gene is TRBJ1-1, the V gene TRBV19; D is unclear. The CDR3 contains 16 residues. The germline V and J ends were trimmed by 0 bases and 6 bases, with 17 bases remaining between them. In germline, CDR1 is LNHDA, CDR2 SQIVND (reference sequence).

V and J are TRBV19 and TRBJ1-1, with D tentatively TRBD1 (5 bases). The V gene's germline CDR1 is LNHDA and CDR2 SQIVND (reference sequence). This CDR3 is built from 12 residues. Trimming pared 6 bases from V and 12 bases from J, leaving 17 bases between. CDR3 protein: CASSTRETDSFF. The DNA of the CDR3 is TGTGCCAGTAGCACCCGCGAGACAGACTCTTTCTTT.

This rearrangement joins TRBV25-1 to TRBJ1-2; D ambiguous. CDR1 and CDR2 from the germline V gene are MGHDK and SYGVNS. V lost 4 bases and J 0 bases, leaving 6 bases between the germline ends. CDR3 size: 13 residues. As DNA, the CDR3 is TGTGCCAGCAGTGGAGCTACTAACTATGGCTACACCTTC. Its translation: CASSGATNYGYTF.

J is TRBJ1-4 and V is TRBV28; TRBD1 matches at 7 bases. CDR1 and CDR2 from the germline V gene are MDHEN and SYDVKM. Losses at the gene ends were 2 bases for V and 7 bases for J; bases not matched to a gene: 16. This CDR3 spans 18 amino acids. The CDR3 sequence: CASSLAAIYRGTGEKLFF. The CDR3 DNA reads TGTGCCAGCAGTTTAGCCGCTATTTACAGGGGAACGGGTGAAAAACTGTTTTTT.

The V call is TRBV27, the J call TRBJ2-1; TRBD2 is a possible D gene (7 bases). V lost 2 bases and J 7 bases, leaving 15 bases between the germline ends. The CDR3 totals 15 residues. From germline, CDR1 is MNHEY and CDR2 SMNVEV (reference sequence). CDR3 loop: CASSLGGAGQNEQFF. DNA of the CDR3: TGTGCCAGCAGTTTAGGGGGGGCCGGCCAGAATGAGCAGTTCTTC.

V gene TRBV29-1 combines with J gene TRBJ1-1, with D perhaps TRBD1 (5 bases). This CDR3 is 13 amino acids long. V dropped 1 base and J dropped 8 bases, with 14 bases sitting between them. The V gene's germline CDR1 is SQVTM and CDR2 ANQGSEA. In nucleotides, the CDR3 is TGCAGCGTTGAAGCCTCGACAGAAAGAGAAGCTTTCTTT. Amino acids: CSVEASTEREAFF.

This CDR3 reads CASSIRGPNEQFF. The DNA of the CDR3 is TGTGCCAGTAGTATAAGGGGGCCCAATGAGCAGTTCTTC. The chain uses TRBV19 and TRBJ2-1; TRBD1 agrees at 7 bases. Germline V lookup: CDR1 LNHDA, CDR2 SQIVND (reference sequence). This CDR3 contains 13 residues. With V trimmed by 2 bases and J by 6 bases, 1 base remained unmatched. The full variable domain, its missing parts supplied by reference TRBV19 and TRBJ2-1, is DGGITQSPKYLFRKEGQNVTLSCEQNLNHDAMYWYRQDPGQGLRLIYYSQIVNDFQKGDIAEGYSVSREKKESFPLTVTSAQKNPTAFYLCASSIRGPNEQFFGPGTRLTVL.

DNA for the CDR3: TGTGCCAGCAGTGAAGATAGGAGGAACACTGAAGCTTTCTTT. It yields the protein CASSEDRRNTEAFF. The V gene is TRBV6-1, the J gene TRBJ1-1; D gene unclear. From germline, CDR1 is MNHNS and CDR2 SASEGT. The CDR3 has 14 amino acids. V lost 1 base and J lost 1, with 7 bases in between.

The chain carries TRBV11-3 and TRBJ2-4, with 7 bases aligning to TRBD1. J was trimmed by 5 bases and V by 1 base; bases with no gene match: 5. Looked up from germline, CDR1 is SGHNT and CDR2 is YENEEA. The CDR3 is 15 residues long. For the CDR3, the DNA is TGTGCCAGCAGCTTAGGACGGCAGGGGGAAAACATTCAGTACTTC. Protein: CASSLGRQGENIQYF.

The rearrangement uses TRBV19 and TRBJ1-5; the match to TRBD1 covers 8 bases. The CDR3 contains 15 residues. The J segment lost 7 bases and the V segment lost 5 bases, leaving 10 bases of the junction unmatched. The germline V gene encodes CDR1 LNHDA and CDR2 SQIVND (reference sequence). The CDR3 DNA follows: TGTGCCAGTAGTCCCGGACAGGGCGGAGGACAGCCCCAGCATTTT. It is translated as CASSPGQGGGQPQHF. Full variable domain (outside the CDR3, taken from reference TRBV19 and TRBJ1-5): DGGITQSPKYLFRKEGQNVTLSCEQNLNHDAMYWYRQDPGQGLRLIYYSQIVNDFQKGDIAEGYSVSREKKESFPLTVTSAQKNPTAFYLCASSPGQGGGQPQHFGDGTRLSIL.

The J gene is TRBJ2-7, the V gene TRBV27; D is possibly TRBD1 (5 bases). The CDR3 is 13 residues long. Trimming stripped 2 bases from V and 7 bases from J, with 12 bases between. Germline V lookup: CDR1 MNHEY, CDR2 SMNVEV (reference sequence). This CDR3 reads CASSLNRMGEQYF. CDR3 DNA: TGTGCCAGCAGTTTAAACAGGATGGGAGAGCAGTACTTC.

This chain uses TRBV7-9 with TRBJ1-4; no reliable D call. The CDR3 length is 15 residues. V was shortened by 6 bases and J by 5 bases, with 16 bases between the two germline ends. Germline CDR1 is SEHNR and CDR2 is FQNEAQ (reference sequence). The CDR3 here is CASRKGGGKNEKLFF. The CDR3 nucleotides are TGTGCCAGCAGAAAGGGAGGAGGGAAGAATGAAAAACTGTTTTTT.

V gene TRBV15 combines with J gene TRBJ2-7; D perhaps matches TRBD1 (7 bases). There are 15 residues in the CDR3. Trimming pared 3 bases from V and 3 bases from J, leaving 15 bases between. Germline CDR1 reads LNHNV; CDR2 reads YYDKDF (reference sequence). The DNA for the CDR3 is TGTGCCACCAGCAGGAGGACAGGAGGGTTCTACGAGCAGTACTTC. Its translation is CATSRRTGGFYEQYF.

This chain joins TRBV6-1 and TRBJ1-5; weak D call: TRBD1 (5 bases). CDR1 MNHNS and CDR2 SASEGT come from the germline V gene. The length of the CDR3 is 15 residues. The germline V and J ends were trimmed by 6 bases and 3 bases, with 15 bases remaining between them. The CDR3 region is CASRADRGINQPQHF. The CDR3 nucleotides read TGTGCCAGCAGAGCCGACAGAGGCATCAATCAGCCCCAGCATTTT.